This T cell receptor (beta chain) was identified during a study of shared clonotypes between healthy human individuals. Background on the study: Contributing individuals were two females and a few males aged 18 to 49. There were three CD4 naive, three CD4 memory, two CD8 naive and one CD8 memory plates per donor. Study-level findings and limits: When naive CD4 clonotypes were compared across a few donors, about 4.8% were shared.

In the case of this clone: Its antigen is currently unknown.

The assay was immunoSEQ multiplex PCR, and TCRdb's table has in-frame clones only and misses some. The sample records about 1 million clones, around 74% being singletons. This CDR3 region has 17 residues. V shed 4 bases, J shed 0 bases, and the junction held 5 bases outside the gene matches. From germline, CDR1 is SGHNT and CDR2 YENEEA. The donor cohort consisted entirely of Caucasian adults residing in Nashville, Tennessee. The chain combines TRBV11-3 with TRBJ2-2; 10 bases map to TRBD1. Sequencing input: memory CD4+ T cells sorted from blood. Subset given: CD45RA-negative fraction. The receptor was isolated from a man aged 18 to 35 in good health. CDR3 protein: CASSYSGTGANTGELFF. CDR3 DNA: TGTGCCAGCAGCTACTCCGGGACAGGGGCGAACACCGGGGAGCTGTTTTTT.